A single sample gave rise to the 19 T cell receptor beta chains below, sequenced in a study of T cell responses to AZD1222 COVID-19 vaccine (dated by TCRdb to the early 2020s). The library was obtained by the immunoSEQ multiplex PCR assay. The table comes from immuneACCESS by way of TCRdb, which keeps in-frame sequences with V and J called. Part of the clones is missing from these tables; in studies checked, under half for an unresolved V gene and the rest for unknown reasons. The sample table holds nearly 110,000 clones, of which 90% were seen once. The ten largest make up approximately 5% of the sample. In light of the paper, this sample's time point label describes: baseline before first vaccination. Sequencing was performed on peripheral blood, taken on day 0 of AZD1222 vaccination. These receptors were collected from an adult in good health.

This chain joins TRBV27 and TRBJ1-5; TRBD1 is a possible D gene (5 bases). Per the germline V gene, CDR1 is MNHEY and CDR2 is SMNVEV (reference sequence). Trimming shortened V by 2 bases and J by 7 bases, and 12 bases separated the two germline ends. The CDR3 extends over 14 amino acids. The CDR3 DNA reads as TGTGCCAGCAGTTTACCCCAGGGTGGGCAGCCCCAGCATTTT. Translation gives CASSLPQGGQPQHF.

The genes are TRBV7-8 and TRBJ1-2; possible D gene TRBD1, 5 bases. Germline CDR1 reads SGHVS; CDR2 reads FQNEAQ. This CDR3 comprises 13 residues. Trimming left V 1 base short and J 7 bases short, with 10 bases between. For the CDR3, the DNA is TGTGCCAGCAGCTTAGATAGGGACGGTGGCTACACCTTC. It yields the protein CASSLDRDGGYTF. Based on the CDR3 plus reference TRBV7-8 and TRBJ1-2, the full variable domain is GAGVSQSPRYKVAKRGQDVALRCDPISGHVSLFWYQQALGQGPEFLTYFQNEAQLDKSGLPSDRFFAERPEGSVSTLKIQRTQQEDSAVYLCASSLDRDGGYTFGSGTRLTVV.

The V gene is TRBV28, the J gene TRBJ1-5, with a weak D call TRBD1 (6 bases). The CDR3 has 13 residues. The V gene lost 4 bases and the J gene lost 4 bases, with 8 bases spanning the gap. Germline CDR1 is MDHEN and CDR2 is SYDVKM. CDR3 amino acids: CASSYRVNQPQHF. As DNA, the CDR3 is TGTGCCAGCAGTTACAGGGTAAATCAGCCCCAGCATTTT.

The rearrangement uses TRBV5-1 and TRBJ1-1; TRBD1 is a possible D gene (6 bases). In germline, CDR1 is SGHRS, CDR2 YFSETQ. The CDR3 length is 15 residues. V lost 0 bases, J lost 4 bases, and 13 bases lay in between. In nucleotides, the CDR3 is TGCGCCAGCAGCTTGGCCACAGGGTCGACCACTGAAGCTTTCTTT. It translates to CASSLATGSTTEAFF. Full variable domain (rest looked up from reference TRBV5-1 and TRBJ1-1): KAGVTQTPRYLIKTRGQQVTLSCSPISGHRSVSWYQQTPGQGLQFLFEYFSETQRNKGNFPGRFSGRQFSNSRSEMNVSTLELGDSALYLCASSLATGSTTEAFFGQGTRLTVV.

The chain couples TRBV3-1 (or the pseudogene TRBV3-2) to TRBJ1-1; D is unclear. Germline CDR1 is LGHDT and CDR2 is YNNKEL (reference sequence). V was clipped by 4 bases and J by 5 bases, with 11 bases between them. The CDR3 runs to 13 residues. The CDR3 here is CASSRRERTEAFF. CDR3 DNA: TGTGCCAGCAGCCGACGGGAAAGGACTGAAGCTTTCTTT.

In DNA, the CDR3 is TGTGCCAGCAGCGGGACAGGGGGGGGCTATGGCTACACCTTC. This codes for CASSGTGGGYGYTF. This sequence joins TRBV6-5 and TRBJ1-2, with 11 bases aligning to TRBD1. The CDR3 is 14 amino acids. J lost 4 bases, V lost 6 bases, and 4 bases had no gene match. Germline CDR1 and CDR2: MNHEY and SVGAGI.

The chain is built from TRBV20-1 and TRBJ1-1; 8 bases match TRBD1. The CDR3 covers 15 residues. Germline V gives CDR1 DFQATT, CDR2 SNEGSKA (reference sequence). V shed 3 bases, J shed 1 base, and the junction held 7 bases outside the gene matches. The DNA of the CDR3 is TGCAGTGCTAGTGGCCCAGGGGGCCGGAACACTGAAGCTTTCTTT. As protein: CSASGPGGRNTEAFF.

V and J are TRBV5-1 and TRBJ2-5; the D is unclear. This CDR3 has 15 amino acids. V lost 4 bases and J 5 bases, leaving 18 bases between the germline ends. Germline V lookup: CDR1 SGHRS, CDR2 YFSETQ. The CDR3 spells CASSLHLEGRETQYF. The CDR3 coding sequence is TGCGCCAGCAGCCTACATCTTGAAGGCAGGGAGACCCAGTACTTC.

The V call is TRBV27, the J call TRBJ1-6, with 7 bases identical to TRBD1. The germline CDR1 and CDR2 sequences are MNHEY and SMNVEV (reference sequence). The ends lost 0 bases at V and 7 bases at J; junction bases unmatched: 3. The CDR3 is 15 residues long. The CDR3 sequence is CASSLSGTDNSPLHF. The DNA of the CDR3 is TGTGCCAGCAGTTTATCCGGGACAGACAATTCACCCCTCCACTTT.

This sequence joins TRBV28 and TRBJ1-4, with D tentatively TRBD1 (5 bases). Germline V CDR1 and CDR2: MDHEN, SYDVKM. The germline V and J ends were trimmed by 3 bases and 13 bases, with 9 bases remaining between them. The CDR3 is 11 amino acids. CDR3 sequence (DNA): TGTGCCAGCAGTTTGGCCCAGGGACTGTTTTTT. Its protein is CASSLAQGLFF.

This clone appeared once. The chain recombines TRBV6-6 with TRBJ1-5; possible D gene TRBD1, 6 bases. CDR3 size: 16 residues. Germline values: CDR1 MNHNY, CDR2 SVGAGI (reference sequence). Trimming cost V 0 bases and J 1 base, with 10 bases left between them. CDR3 bases: TGTGCCAGCAGTTACTCCGGGAGGGGGAGCAATCAGCCCCAGCATTTT. Its translation is CASSYSGRGSNQPQHF.

The chain joins TRBV15 to TRBJ1-5, with a weak D call TRBD1 (5 bases). V was cut by 0 bases and J by 6 bases, with 12 bases left in between. This CDR3 spans 15 amino acids. The germline V gene has CDR1 LNHNV and CDR2 YYDKDF (reference sequence). The CDR3 bases are TGTGCCACCAGCAGAGATGGGGGGTCCGGTCAGCCCCAGCATTTT. Amino acids: CATSRDGGSGQPQHF.

This chain uses TRBV29-1 with TRBJ2-7; no clear D gene. Trimming shortened V by 0 bases and J by 2 bases, and 8 bases separated the two germline ends. Germline assignment: CDR1 SQVTM and CDR2 ANQGSEA. There are 13 residues in the CDR3. CDR3 region: CSVEDSKTYEQYF. The CDR3, as DNA: TGCAGCGTTGAAGACTCTAAAACCTACGAGCAGTACTTC.

J is TRBJ2-3 and V is TRBV24-1; 11 bases match TRBD1. Unmatched junction bases numbered 3, after V lost 5 bases and J lost 12 bases. The V gene's germline CDR1 is KGHDR and CDR2 SFDVKD. This CDR3 is 12 amino acids long. CDR3 nucleotides: TGTGCCACCAGTGGGGGACAGGGGGTTCAGTATTTT. Its protein is CATSGGQGVQYF.

The rearrangement uses TRBV3-1 (or the pseudogene TRBV3-2) and TRBJ2-7; maybe TRBD1 (5 bases). The CDR3 extends over 15 amino acids. Trimming pared 5 bases from V and 4 bases from J, leaving 18 bases between. Germline CDR1 LGHDT, CDR2 YNNKEL (reference sequence). The CDR3, as DNA: TGTGCCAGCAGCTACCAAACAGGAATCAGTTACGAGCAGTACTTC. It yields the protein CASSYQTGISYEQYF.

This sequence joins TRBV14 and TRBJ1-6; TRBD1 is a possible D gene (5 bases). Germline loops: CDR1 SGHDN, CDR2 FVKESK. The CDR3 is 15 amino acids. Trimming took 3 bases from V and 7 from J, leaving 13 bases between them. In DNA, the CDR3 is TGTGCCAGCAGCCAGGTGGGGCAGGGAAATTCACCCCTCCACTTT. Translated: CASSQVGQGNSPLHF. The full variable domain, in which reference TRBV14 and TRBJ1-6 provide the parts outside the CDR3, is EAGVTQFPSHSVIEKGQTVTLRCDPISGHDNLYWYRRVMGKEIKFLLHFVKESKQDESGMPNNRFLAERTGGTYSTLKVQPAELEDSGVYFCASSQVGQGNSPLHFGNGTRLTVT.

The rearrangement links TRBV24-1 to TRBJ2-7; 8 bases are a match to TRBD1. The germline CDR1 and CDR2 sequences are KGHDR and SFDVKD. The CDR3 covers 15 residues. J lost 2 bases, V lost 2 bases, and 4 bases had no gene match. The CDR3 loop is CATSDSTTGAYEQYF. The DNA of the CDR3 is TGTGCCACCAGTGATTCGACGACAGGGGCCTACGAGCAGTACTTC.

The genes are TRBV15 and TRBJ1-2; 8 bases line up with TRBD1. This CDR3 spans 14 amino acids. In germline, CDR1 is LNHNV, CDR2 YYDKDF (reference sequence). V dropped 0 bases and J dropped 5; count of bases not matched to a gene: 2. The CDR3 coding sequence is TGTGCCACCAGCAGAGACAGGACAGGGTATGGCTACACCTTC. Translating gives CATSRDRTGYGYTF.

The chain recombines TRBV30 with TRBJ1-1, with D perhaps TRBD1 (5 bases). Trimming stripped 5 bases from V and 4 bases from J, with 11 bases between. CDR3 length equals 12 residues. Per germline, CDR1 GTSNPN and CDR2 SVGIG (reference sequence). The CDR3 DNA is TGTGCCTGGGACCGGGGGGGCACTGAAGCTTTCTTT. It specifies CAWDRGGTEAFF.